Reported below is one TCR beta chain. Its antigen is not known. These data originate in a study of cytomegalovirus exposure and HLA in healthy donors. PCR was performed using 60 Vbeta and 13 Jbeta primers. Assay: immunoSEQ multiplex PCR; the TCRdb copy retains only in-frame clones and omits some. The sample yields 200,000 or so clones, of which the top ten take up roughly 0.7%. Trimming left V 5 bases short and J 2 bases short, with 7 bases between. Germline V lookup: CDR1 SGHVS, CDR2 FQNEAQ. There are 12 residues in the CDR3. Findings of the study overall: From TCR beta sequences, most subjects' HLA-A and HLA-B alleles were reportedly predicted accurately.

The specimen sequenced was PBMCs. This chain uses TRBV7-8 with TRBJ2-7; no definite D call. The receptor's source is a boy aged 5-17 years in good health and CMV-seronegative. The CDR3 DNA follows: TGTGCCAGCAGCCCCGCGGCCTACGAGCAGTACTTC. Translating gives CASSPAAYEQYF.